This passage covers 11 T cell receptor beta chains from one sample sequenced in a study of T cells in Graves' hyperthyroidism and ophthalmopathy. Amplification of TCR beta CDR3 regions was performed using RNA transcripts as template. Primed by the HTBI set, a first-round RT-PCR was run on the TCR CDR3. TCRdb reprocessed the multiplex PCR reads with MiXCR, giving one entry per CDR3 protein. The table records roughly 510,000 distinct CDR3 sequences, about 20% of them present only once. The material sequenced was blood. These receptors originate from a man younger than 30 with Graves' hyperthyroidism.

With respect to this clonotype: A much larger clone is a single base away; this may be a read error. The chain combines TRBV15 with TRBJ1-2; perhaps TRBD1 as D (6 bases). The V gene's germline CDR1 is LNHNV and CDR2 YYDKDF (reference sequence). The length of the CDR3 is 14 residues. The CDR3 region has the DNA TGTGCCATCAGCAGAGCAGGGGAGACCTATGGCTACACCTTC. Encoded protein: CAISRAGETYGYTF.

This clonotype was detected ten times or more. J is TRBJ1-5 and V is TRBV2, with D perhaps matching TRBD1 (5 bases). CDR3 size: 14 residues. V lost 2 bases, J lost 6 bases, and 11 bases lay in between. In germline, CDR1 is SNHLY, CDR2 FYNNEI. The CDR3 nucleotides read TGTGCCAGCAGTGAATCCAGGGCGGGTCAGCCCCAGCATTTT. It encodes CASSESRAGQPQHF.

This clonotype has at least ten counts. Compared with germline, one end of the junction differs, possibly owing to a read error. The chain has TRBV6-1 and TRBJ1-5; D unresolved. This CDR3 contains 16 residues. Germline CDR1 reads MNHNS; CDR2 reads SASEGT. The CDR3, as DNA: TGTGCCAGCAGGGAAGAAAGTTTTGATAGCAATCAGCCCCAGCATTTT. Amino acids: CASREESFDSNQPQHF.

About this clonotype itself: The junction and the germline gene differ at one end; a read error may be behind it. The CDR3, as DNA: TGTGCCAGCAGTTTACCAGGGATGGAGACCCGGTACTTC. Translating it yields CASSLPGMETRYF. V is TRBV28 and J is TRBJ2-5; possible D gene TRBD1, 5 bases. Germline CDR1 reads MDHEN; CDR2 reads SYDVKM. The CDR3 sequence is 13 residues long.

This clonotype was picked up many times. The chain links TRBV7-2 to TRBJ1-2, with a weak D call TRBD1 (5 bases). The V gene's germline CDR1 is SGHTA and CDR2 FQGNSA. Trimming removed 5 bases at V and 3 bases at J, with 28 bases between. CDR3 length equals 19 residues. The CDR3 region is CASSPLPAGKTSIYYGYTF. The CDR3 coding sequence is TGTGCCAGCAGCCCTCTCCCAGCAGGGAAAACATCTATTTACTATGGCTACACCTTC.

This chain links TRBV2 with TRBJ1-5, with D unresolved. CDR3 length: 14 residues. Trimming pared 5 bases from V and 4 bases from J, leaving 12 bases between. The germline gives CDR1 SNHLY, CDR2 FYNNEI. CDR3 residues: CASSPGRTNQPQHF. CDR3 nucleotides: TGTGCCAGCAGTCCCGGACGTACGAATCAGCCCCAGCATTTT.

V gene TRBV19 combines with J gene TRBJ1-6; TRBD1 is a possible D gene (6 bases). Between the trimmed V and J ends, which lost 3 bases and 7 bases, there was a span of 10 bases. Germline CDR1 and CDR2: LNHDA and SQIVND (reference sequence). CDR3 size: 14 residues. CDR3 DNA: TGTGCCAGTAGTATGGGGGCAAAGAATTCACCCCTCCACTTT. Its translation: CASSMGAKNSPLHF.

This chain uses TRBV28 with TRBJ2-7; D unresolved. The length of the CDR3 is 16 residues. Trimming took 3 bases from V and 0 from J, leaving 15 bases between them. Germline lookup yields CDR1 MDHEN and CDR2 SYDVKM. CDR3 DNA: TGTGCCAGCAGTTTGAGGAGCCGCCTAAGCTCCTACGAGCAGTACTTC. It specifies CASSLRSRLSSYEQYF.

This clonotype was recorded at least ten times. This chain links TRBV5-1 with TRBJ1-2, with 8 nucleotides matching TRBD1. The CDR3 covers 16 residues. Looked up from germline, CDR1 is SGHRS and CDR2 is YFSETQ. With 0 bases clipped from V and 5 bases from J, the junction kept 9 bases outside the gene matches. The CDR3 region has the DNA TGCGCCAGCAGCTTGGCCGCCCAGGGGGCCAAGTATGGCTACACCTTC. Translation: CASSLAAQGAKYGYTF.

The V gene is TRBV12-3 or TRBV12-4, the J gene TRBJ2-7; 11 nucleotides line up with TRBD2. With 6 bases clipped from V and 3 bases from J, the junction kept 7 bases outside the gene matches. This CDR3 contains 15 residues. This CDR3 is CASSLSGRANYEQYF. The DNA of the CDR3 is TGTGCCAGCAGCCTTAGCGGGAGGGCCAACTACGAGCAGTACTTC.

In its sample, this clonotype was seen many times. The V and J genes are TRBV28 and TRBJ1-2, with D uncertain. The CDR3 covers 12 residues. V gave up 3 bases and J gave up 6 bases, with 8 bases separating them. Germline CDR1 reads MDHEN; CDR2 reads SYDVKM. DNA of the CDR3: TGTGCCAGCAGTTTTTGGGGAGATGGCTACACCTTC. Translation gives CASSFWGDGYTF.